The 29 T cell receptor beta chains below all came from one sample that was sequenced in a study of type 1 regulatory T cells. TCRdb called the reads again in MiXCR, with one record for every CDR3 protein. This table has 60,000 to 80,000 distinct CDR3 sequences, nearly 65% appearing once. No antigen is known for these receptors. What was sequenced was cultured T cells, either the whole culture or a sorted T cell fraction (not recorded which). Documented subset: Tr1-enriched cell product generated in vitro against host alloantigens. The receptors originated from a human donor in good health.

The CDR3 DNA follows: TGTGCCAGTAGTCCGACAGGCCCCCAAGAGACCCAGTACTTC. This gives the protein CASSPTGPQETQYF. This sequence joins TRBV19 and TRBJ2-5; TRBD1 might be the D (6 bases). The CDR3 runs 14 residues. Trimming stripped 5 bases from V and 1 base from J, with 11 bases between. The germline V gene has CDR1 LNHDA and CDR2 SQIVND (reference sequence).

This clonotype has only a few counts. The rearrangement joins TRBV27 to TRBJ1-5, with D perhaps matching TRBD1 (5 bases). V lost 6 bases and J 3 bases, leaving 21 bases between the germline ends. Germline V gene lookup returns CDR1 MNHEY and CDR2 SMNVEV (reference sequence). The length of the CDR3 is 17 residues. The CDR3 reads CASSQNGRVVTNQPQHF. The CDR3 DNA is TGTGCCAGCAGCCAAAACGGCAGGGTAGTCACCAATCAGCCCCAGCATTTT.

The J gene is TRBJ2-3, the V gene TRBV5-1; 8 bases fit TRBD1. There are 14 residues in the CDR3. The germline gives CDR1 SGHRS, CDR2 YFSETQ. The trim removed 2 bases at V and 4 bases at J, leaving 3 bases unmatched. The CDR3 nucleotides read TGCGCCAGCAGCTTAGCGACAGGGGCAGATACGCAGTATTTT. Its protein is CASSLATGADTQYF.

This chain joins TRBV20-1 and TRBJ1-1; D remains unclear. Germline lookup yields CDR1 DFQATT and CDR2 SNEGSKA (reference sequence). CDR3 size: 14 residues. The V end lost 6 bases, the J end lost 5 bases, and 19 bases lay between the germline ends. The CDR3 DNA is TGCAGTGCCTACGGAAAGCGATATGAGACTGAAGCTTTCTTT. It translates to CSAYGKRYETEAFF.

The rearrangement uses TRBV6-5 and TRBJ2-7; 7 bases map to TRBD2. The ends lost 5 bases at V and 7 bases at J; junction bases unmatched: 8. The CDR3 has 13 amino acids. Germline CDR1 is MNHEY and CDR2 is SVGAGI. The CDR3 sequence: CASSIQGGVEQYF. CDR3 sequence (DNA): TGTGCCAGCAGTATCCAGGGAGGGGTTGAGCAGTACTTC.

This chain uses TRBV9 with TRBJ2-5, with TRBD2 matching 7 bases. Germline lookup yields CDR1 SGDLS and CDR2 YYNGEE. CDR3 length equals 14 residues. V trimming: 0 bases; J trimming: 1 base; junction bases outside the gene matches: 0. The CDR3 DNA is TGTGCCAGCAGCGTAGGGACTAGCCAAGAGACCCAGTACTTC. This codes for CASSVGTSQETQYF. Full variable domain (rest looked up from reference TRBV9 and TRBJ2-5): DSGVTQTPKHLITATGQRVTLRCSPRSGDLSVYWYQQSLDQGLQFLIQYYNGEERAKGNILERFSAQQFPDLHSELNLSSLELGDSALYFCASSVGTSQETQYFGPGTRLLVL.

The chain carries TRBV15 and TRBJ2-1; weak D call: TRBD1 (7 bases). V was trimmed by 5 bases and J by 5 bases, leaving 16 bases between them. The germline gives CDR1 LNHNV, CDR2 YYDKDF (reference sequence). This CDR3 has 15 residues. CDR3: CATSPRGTADNEQFF. The CDR3 DNA sequence: TGTGCCACCAGCCCCCGGGGGACAGCCGACAATGAGCAGTTCTTC.

This rearrangement joins TRBV20-1 to TRBJ1-2, with 9 nucleotides matching TRBD1. V dropped 2 bases and J dropped 8; count of bases not matched to a gene: 12. The CDR3 has 15 amino acids. Germline CDR1 is DFQATT and CDR2 is SNEGSKA (reference sequence). The CDR3, as DNA: TGCAGTGCTAGACAGACGGACAGGGGCCGCGGCGGCTACACCTTC. Amino acid sequence: CSARQTDRGRGGYTF.

The chain is built from TRBV12-3 or TRBV12-4 and TRBJ2-1; D perhaps matches TRBD1 (7 bases). V was pared by 5 bases and J by 9 bases, with 17 bases between. The CDR3 consists of 14 residues. The CDR3 spells CASSTSQGEVEQFF. CDR3 bases: TGTGCCAGCAGTACTTCCCAGGGGGAGGTTGAGCAGTTCTTC.

This sequence joins TRBV27 and TRBJ1-6; D might be TRBD1 (5 bases). CDR1 is MNHEY and CDR2 is SMNVEV in the germline V gene (reference sequence). The CDR3 has 14 amino acids. With 4 bases removed from V and 10 bases from J, the gap between germline ends came to 14 bases. The CDR3: CASSSTQGRSPLHF. CDR3 nucleotides: TGTGCCAGCAGTTCTACCCAGGGTCGGTCACCCCTCCACTTT.

The J gene is TRBJ1-5, the V gene TRBV3-1; D not resolved. This CDR3 has 14 amino acids. In germline, CDR1 is LGHDT, CDR2 YNNKEL (reference sequence). The V gene lost 1 base and the J gene lost 5 bases, with 9 bases spanning the gap. This CDR3 is CASSQGPGDQPQHF. In DNA form, the CDR3 reads TGTGCCAGCAGCCAAGGCCCCGGCGATCAGCCCCAGCATTTT.

The gene calls are TRBV19 and TRBJ2-3; 8 nucleotides agree with TRBD2. Losses at the gene ends were 10 bases for V and 2 bases for J; bases not matched to a gene: 11. The CDR3 length is 15 residues. Germline CDR1 is LNHDA and CDR2 is SQIVND (reference sequence). The CDR3 sequence is CATHRGGAYTDTQYF. The CDR3 nucleotides are TGTGCCACCCACCGGGGGGGGGCTTACACAGATACGCAGTATTTT.

The genes are TRBV10-3 and TRBJ1-1; D not certain. CDR3 length equals 16 residues. V gave up 3 bases and J gave up 1 base, with 15 bases separating them. From germline, CDR1 is ENHRY and CDR2 SYGVKD. Here the CDR3 DNA reads TGTGCCATCAGTGAACGTGAAGGGCGCGGGAACACTGAAGCTTTCTTT. Translating gives CAISEREGRGNTEAFF.

The chain links TRBV19 to TRBJ2-5, with D unclear. The CDR3 has 17 amino acids. Per germline, CDR1 LNHDA and CDR2 SQIVND (reference sequence). V lost 6 bases and J 2 bases, leaving 22 bases between the germline ends. The CDR3 loop is CASRRSFNPVFQETQYF. The CDR3 coding sequence is TGTGCCAGTAGGCGTTCATTCAACCCAGTATTTCAAGAGACCCAGTACTTC.

This sequence joins TRBV20-1 and TRBJ2-7, with TRBD2 matching 9 bases. Trimming at V came to 0 bases and at J to 5 bases, leaving 8 bases not matched to a gene. The germline gives CDR1 DFQATT, CDR2 SNEGSKA (reference sequence). The CDR3 length is 15 residues. The CDR3 nucleotides are TGCAGTGCTAGAGAAGTAGCGGGAGTTAACCACGAGCAGTACTTC. It specifies CSAREVAGVNHEQYF.

This clonotype has more than one count but fewer than ten. The V gene is TRBV6-4, the J gene TRBJ2-1; TRBD2 agrees at 9 bases. The CDR3 loop spans 13 amino acids. The junction had 3 bases not matched to a gene; V was cut back by 4 bases and J by 8 bases. The germline gives CDR1 MRHNA, CDR2 SNTAGT. The CDR3 DNA reads as TGTGCCAGCAGTGCTCGGACTAGCGATGAGCAGTTCTTC. The encoded protein is CASSARTSDEQFF.

As for this clonotype: One junction end does not reproduce the germline sequence, and a read error may be involved. V gene TRBV11-3 combines with J gene TRBJ2-7; D is ambiguous. The CDR3 runs 15 residues. In germline, CDR1 is SGHNT, CDR2 YENEEA. This CDR3 is CASSLGGVGSSEQYF. As DNA, the CDR3 is TGTGCCAGCAGCTTAGGTGGGGTTGGCTCCTCCGAGCAGTACTTC. Supplemented by reference TRBV11-3 and TRBJ2-7, the full variable domain reads EAGVVQSPRYKIIEKKQPVAFWCNPISGHNTLYWYLQNLGQGPELLIRYENEEAVDDSQLPKDRFSAERLKGVDSTLKIQPAELGDSAVYLCASSLGGVGSSEQYFGPGTRLTVT.

The V call is TRBV15, the J call TRBJ2-3; D call uncertain. Between the trimmed V and J ends, which lost 11 bases and 3 bases, there was a span of 12 bases. The V gene's germline CDR1 is LNHNV and CDR2 YYDKDF (reference sequence). The CDR3 runs 12 residues. The CDR3: CAHRGFTDTQYF. Here the CDR3 DNA reads TGTGCCCACCGTGGGTTTACAGATACGCAGTATTTT.

This chain uses TRBV6-6 with TRBJ2-3; D unclear. V was shortened by 6 bases and J by 1 base, with 11 bases between the two germline ends. Per the germline V gene, CDR1 is MNHNY and CDR2 is SVGAGI (reference sequence). CDR3 length: 14 residues. CDR3 DNA sequence: TGTGCCAGCAGCCGAGCTACCCGCACAGATACGCAGTATTTT. The encoded protein is CASSRATRTDTQYF.

The chain recombines TRBV4-1 with TRBJ1-2; TRBD1 might be the D (5 bases). V was pared by 0 bases and J by 2 bases, with 7 bases between. The CDR3 length is 14 residues. In germline, CDR1 is MGHRA, CDR2 YSYEKL. The CDR3 sequence: CASSQETENYGYTF. The CDR3 DNA reads TGCGCCAGCAGCCAAGAGACAGAAAACTATGGCTACACCTTC.

The chain uses TRBV7-2 and TRBJ2-7; perhaps D is TRBD1 or TRBD2 (5 bases each). The CDR3 is made up of 12 amino acids. V lost 5 bases and J 7 bases, leaving 12 bases between the germline ends. CDR1 and CDR2 from the germline V gene are SGHTA and FQGNSA. The DNA for the CDR3 is TGTGCCAGCAGCGGGGACGTTGGGGAGCAGTACTTC. It codes for CASSGDVGEQYF.

The rearrangement links TRBV2 to TRBJ2-3; the D is unclear. CDR3 length equals 12 residues. Trimming stripped 6 bases from V and 8 bases from J, with 12 bases between. The germline CDR1 and CDR2 sequences are SNHLY and FYNNEI. The CDR3 spells CASSQHIGTQYF. CDR3 in DNA: TGTGCCAGCAGCCAGCATATTGGTACGCAGTATTTT.

The chain couples TRBV4-3 to TRBJ2-7, with 7 bases aligning to TRBD1. The germline gives CDR1 LGHNA, CDR2 YSLEER. There are 14 residues in the CDR3. The V segment lost 4 bases and the J segment 0 bases; nucleotides outside the gene matches: 3. CDR3 region: CASSPRQGSYEQYF. The DNA of the CDR3 is TGCGCCAGCAGCCCCCGACAGGGCTCCTACGAGCAGTACTTC.

The table lists this clonotype with a count of one. The chain is built from TRBV19 and TRBJ2-1, with 9 bases lining up with TRBD2. CDR1 is LNHDA, CDR2 SQIVND, per germline (reference sequence). V gave up 5 bases and J gave up 0 bases; unmatched junction bases: 8. The CDR3 has 17 residues. CDR3 loop: CASSASGIAISYNEQFF. The CDR3 nucleotides read TGTGCCAGTAGTGCTAGCGGGATAGCGATCTCCTACAATGAGCAGTTCTTC. The full variable domain, completed using reference TRBV19 and TRBJ2-1, is DGGITQSPKYLFRKEGQNVTLSCEQNLNHDAMYWYRQDPGQGLRLIYYSQIVNDFQKGDIAEGYSVSREKKESFPLTVTSAQKNPTAFYLCASSASGIAISYNEQFFGPGTRLTVL.

V is TRBV24-1 and J is TRBJ2-1; weak D call: TRBD2 (7 bases). Looked up from germline, CDR1 is KGHDR and CDR2 is SFDVKD. CDR3 length: 16 residues. V lost 3 bases to trimming and J lost 7 bases, with 18 bases between them. In DNA form, the CDR3 reads TGTGCCACCAGTGATCCCCCAGCGGGGAGGGGGAATGAGCAGTTCTTC. Protein: CATSDPPAGRGNEQFF.

The table lists this clonotype with a few counts. This CDR3 reads CASSLGQTHTEAFF. DNA of the CDR3: TGCGCCAGCAGCTTGGGACAGACCCACACTGAAGCTTTCTTT. The rearrangement links TRBV5-1 to TRBJ1-1; D possibly corresponds to TRBD1 (5 bases). The germline V gene encodes CDR1 SGHRS and CDR2 YFSETQ. V was pared by 0 bases and J by 3 bases, with 9 bases between. The CDR3 contains 14 residues.

This rearrangement joins TRBV7-2 to TRBJ2-3; 8 nucleotides align to TRBD1. The CDR3 is 13 residues long. Germline V CDR1 and CDR2: SGHTA, FQGNSA. V was pared by 5 bases and J by 4 bases, with 2 bases of the junction left unmatched. CDR3: CASSRQGPDTQYF. The CDR3 bases are TGTGCCAGCAGCCGACAGGGGCCAGATACGCAGTATTTT.

Turning to this clonotype: At one end, the junction sequence differs from germline, possibly due to a read error. The chain joins TRBV4-2 to TRBJ2-7; 8 bases fit TRBD2. The CDR3 sequence is 18 residues long. Germline assignment: CDR1 LGHNA and CDR2 YNFKEQ. The CDR3 is CASNQDLLLAALSPEQYF. The DNA for the CDR3 is TGTGCCAGCAACCAAGATCTGCTACTAGCGGCTCTCTCCCCAGAGCAGTACTTC.

This chain joins TRBV28 and TRBJ2-1; D gene uncertain. Germline-derived CDR1 and CDR2 are MDHEN and SYDVKM. The V end lost 8 bases, the J end lost 4 bases, and 15 bases lay between the germline ends. The CDR3 totals 14 residues. This CDR3 reads CASLGRTPYNEQFF. CDR3 coding DNA: TGTGCCAGCTTGGGCCGGACGCCTTACAATGAGCAGTTCTTC.